These T cell receptor beta chains were read from a single sample in a study of OX40 agonist ivuxolimab in advanced cancers. Profiled with immunoSEQ multiplex PCR; TCRdb holds only in-frame clones, not every one. The sample has roughly 67,000 clones, roughly 82% seen once; the top ten hold 5.5%. The sequenced sample was CD4+ or CD8+ T cells sorted from blood, obtained in a trial of the OX40 agonist ivuxolimab. The receptors originated from an adult with an advanced solid tumor such as melanoma, head and neck, liver or kidney cancer. Both conserved end residues are part of each CDR3. The D gene is left open where the match is weak. The size field is filled for only some rows; it gives once, few, many or a size class.

TRBV7-9	TRBD2	few	TRBJ2-2	TGTGCCAGCAGCTTATTAGGGCGGGGAGCGGGACCGAACACCGGGGAGCTGTTTTTT	CASSLLGRGAGPNTGELFF
TRBV6-5	TRBD1	NA	TRBJ1-3	TGTGCCAGCAGGACAGGGGAAGGAAACACCATATATTTT	CASRTGEGNTIYF
TRBV27	TRBD2	NA	TRBJ2-5	TGTGCCAGCAGCCCTAGCGGGGTAGGGACCCAGTACTTC	CASSPSGVGTQYF
TRBV4-1	NA	NA	TRBJ1-2	TGCGCCAGCAGCCAAAACGAAAGGGGCGGGCAAGCCTATGGCTACACCTTC	CASSQNERGGQAYGYTF
TRBV28	NA	NA	TRBJ2-4	TGTGCCAGCAGTTTTAATGCGGGGGCCAAAAACATTCAGTACTTC	CASSFNAGAKNIQYF
TRBV10-3	NA	many	TRBJ1-1	TGTGCCATCAGTGATGGGCGGGGGATGTTGGACACTGAAGCTTTCTTT	CAISDGRGMLDTEAFF
TRBV6-1	NA	few	TRBJ1-1	TGTGCCAGCAGTGAAAACACCCCCCGGGACCCCCCGTTCTTT	CASSENTPRDPPFF
TRBV28	NA	NA	TRBJ1-2	TGTGCCAGCACGCGAAGGGGTCCCAGTGCTAACTATGGCTACACCTTC	CASTRRGPSANYGYTF
TRBV9	TRBD1	NA	TRBJ1-2	TGTGCCAGCAGCGGACGGACAGGGGCCCTGAATGGCTACACCTTC	CASSGRTGALNGYTF
TRBV5-1	NA	NA	TRBJ2-3	TGCGCCAGCAGCTTGGCCAAAGCAGGGCCCCATAGCACAGATACGCAGTATTTT	CASSLAKAGPHSTDTQYF
TRBV5-5	TRBD1	NA	TRBJ1-2	TGTGCCAGCAGCCCCAGGGGGGGGTATGGCTACACCTTC	CASSPRGGYGYTF
TRBV7-9	TRBD1	NA	TRBJ1-4	TGTGCCAGCAGCTTAGTAGAGAACAGGGGGCGAGGAGCCGAAAAACTGTTTTTT	CASSLVENRGRGAEKLFF
TRBV28	NA	few	TRBJ2-2	TGTGCCAGCAGAGGAGGCCGGGGGCGAGGCGGGGAGCTGTTTTTT	CASRGGRGRGGELFF
TRBV5-6	TRBD1	few	TRBJ1-2	TGTGCCAGCAGCATACTCACAGGGGTACAAAACTATGGCTACACCTTC	CASSILTGVQNYGYTF
TRBV5-6	NA	NA	TRBJ1-2	TGTGCCAGCAGCCGCCTCCCGGACAGTCCACCTCCTTATGGCTACACCTTC	CASSRLPDSPPPYGYTF
TRBV6-5	NA	NA	TRBJ1-2	TGTGCCACCGGGGCCGGGCAGGGTGACTATGGCTACACCTTC	CATGAGQGDYGYTF
TRBV28	NA	NA	TRBJ1-2	TGTGCCAGCAGTAGCCCCAGCAGGCGCCTCTATGGCTACACCTTC	CASSSPSRRLYGYTF
TRBV11-2	NA	NA	TRBJ2-4	TGTGCCAGCAGCCGTGCCGGGCCCTTGAACATTCAGTACTTC	CASSRAGPLNIQYF
TRBV28	NA	NA	TRBJ1-2	TGTGCCAGCAGTTTCGCCACAGGAGTCTACTATGGCTACACCTTC	CASSFATGVYYGYTF
TRBV7-8	NA	NA	TRBJ1-2	TGTGCCAGCAGCTTAGAACAGCTCCCCTATGGCTACACCTTC	CASSLEQLPYGYTF
TRBV6-5	NA	NA	TRBJ2-2	TGTGCCAGCAGTTACGGGACTTCTGGGGAGCTGTTTTTT	CASSYGTSGELFF
TRBV5-1	NA	NA	TRBJ2-5	TGCGCCAGCAGCTTGGACGGCCGACAGTTCCAAGAGACCCAGTACTTC	CASSLDGRQFQETQYF
TRBV10-3	NA	NA	TRBJ2-3	TGTGCCATCAGTGAGCTCCCCACAGGAACCGTTCGGGATACGCAGTATTTT	CAISELPTGTVRDTQYF
TRBV19	TRBD1	NA	TRBJ1-6	TGTGCCAGTAAGAGTCAGGACAGGGGAAATTCACCCCTCCACTTT	CASKSQDRGNSPLHF
TRBV7-3	TRBD1	NA	TRBJ2-2	TGTGCCAGCAGCTTAGCCCTACAGGGGTACACCGGGGAGCTGTTTTTT	CASSLALQGYTGELFF
TRBV5-1	NA	NA	TRBJ2-3	TGCGCCAGCAGTCCCTCCCTAACTAGCACAGATACGCAGTATTTT	CASSPSLTSTDTQYF
TRBV6-5	NA	few	TRBJ2-1	TGTGCCAGCAGCCCCGGGACTCGTACCTACAATGAGCAGTTCTTC	CASSPGTRTYNEQFF
TRBV7-3	TRBD1	few	TRBJ2-7	TGTGCCAGCAGCGCGACAGGGTCCCGGGCAGCCGAGCAGTACTTC	CASSATGSRAAEQYF
TRBV5-6	NA	NA	TRBJ2-2	TGTGCCAGCAGCTCAACAGGGTTGAACACCGGGGAGCTGTTTTTT	CASSSTGLNTGELFF
TRBV30	NA	NA	TRBJ1-1	TGTGCCTGGTCCGCTGGGGCAGGGAACACTGAAGCTTTCTTT	CAWSAGAGNTEAFF
TRBV5-1	NA	NA	TRBJ1-5	TGCGCCAGCAGCTTGGGATCCACAGGGAGCAATCAGCCCCAGCATTTT	CASSLGSTGSNQPQHF
TRBV25-1	TRBD1	NA	TRBJ1-5	TGTGCCAGCACTAGGGGGCTCGGGCAGCCCCAGCATTTT	CASTRGLGQPQHF
TRBV19	NA	NA	TRBJ2-7	TGTGCCAGTAGTCCGAGGACGGCACCCCCCTACGAGCAGTACTTC	CASSPRTAPPYEQYF
TRBV30	NA	NA	TRBJ2-5	TGTGCCTGGAGGGAAGGGGGGAGGTACCAAGAGACCCAGTACTTC	CAWREGGRYQETQYF
TRBV2	NA	NA	TRBJ1-5	TGTGCCAGCAGTGAGGAGACATATAGCAATCAGCCCCAGCATTTT	CASSEETYSNQPQHF
TRBV7-8	NA	NA	TRBJ2-1	TGTGCCAGCAGCCGGACGAAACTGTTCTTC	CASSRTKLFF